This note documents a single T cell receptor (beta chain) sequence. This sample stems from a study of OX40 agonist ivuxolimab in advanced cancers. Study in general: Ivuxolimab, an antibody that agonizes OX40 (CD134), was administered to the patients.

The protocol was immunoSEQ multiplex PCR, while the TCRdb copy is restricted to in-frame clones and leaves out a portion. The sample contains tens of thousands of clones, about 81% of which appear only once. Material: CD4+ or CD8+ T cells sorted from blood, obtained in a trial of the OX40 agonist ivuxolimab. The origin of this receptor is an adult with an advanced solid tumor such as melanoma, head and neck, liver or kidney cancer.

The CDR3, as DNA: TGCGCCAGCAGCCAAGTGGGAGGTCCAAATGAGCAGTTCTTC. Its protein product is CASSQVGGPNEQFF. The genes are TRBV4-3 and TRBJ2-1; D perhaps matches TRBD2 (6 bases). Germline CDR1 and CDR2: LGHNA and YSLEER. This CDR3 has 14 residues. V dropped 1 base and J dropped 7 bases, with 11 bases sitting between them.